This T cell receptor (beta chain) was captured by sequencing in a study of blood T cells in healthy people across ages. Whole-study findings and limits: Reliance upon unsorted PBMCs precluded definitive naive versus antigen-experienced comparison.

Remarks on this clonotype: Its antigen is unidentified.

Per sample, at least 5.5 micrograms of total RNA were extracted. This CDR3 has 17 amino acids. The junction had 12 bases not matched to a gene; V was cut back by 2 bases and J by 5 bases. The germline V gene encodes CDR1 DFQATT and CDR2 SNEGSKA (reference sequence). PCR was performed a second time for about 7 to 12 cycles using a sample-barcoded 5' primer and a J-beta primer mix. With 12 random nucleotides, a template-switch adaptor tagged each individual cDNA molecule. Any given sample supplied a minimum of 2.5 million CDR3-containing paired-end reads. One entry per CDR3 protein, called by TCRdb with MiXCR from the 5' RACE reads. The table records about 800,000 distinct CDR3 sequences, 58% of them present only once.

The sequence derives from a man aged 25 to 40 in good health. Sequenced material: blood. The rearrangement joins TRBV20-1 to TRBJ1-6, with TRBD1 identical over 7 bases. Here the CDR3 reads CSARNLNRDSDNSPLHF. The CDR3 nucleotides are TGCAGTGCTAGAAATCTTAACCGGGACAGTGATAATTCACCCCTCCACTTT.